This passage covers 2 T cell receptor beta chains from one sample sequenced in a study of T-cell memory formation after mild COVID-19. TCRdb recomputed calls from the 5' RACE reads with MiXCR, one row per CDR3 protein. This table has 450,000 or so distinct CDR3 sequences, 20% to 30% appearing once. The sequencing input was PBMCs or a T cell subset sorted from them (not recorded which). The source is an adult woman who had mild COVID-19 (a few samples of this study predate the infection). Cell type and time point are not known.

The chain couples TRBV14 to TRBJ2-7; D uncertain. V lost 4 bases and J lost 4, with 8 bases in between. The germline V gene encodes CDR1 SGHDN and CDR2 FVKESK. CDR3 length equals 12 residues. The CDR3 nucleotides are TGTGCCAGCAGCCGCCAGAGGTACGAGCAGTACTTC. Protein: CASSRQRYEQYF.

The chain employs TRBV21-1 and TRBJ1-1; the table's D call, TRBD1, has no DNA check behind it. TRBV21-1 is listed as a pseudogene. This CDR3 region has 14 residues. The CDR3 protein is CASTDDRQNTEAFF. In nucleotides, the CDR3 is TGTGCCAGCACCGACGACAGGCAAAACACTGAAGCTTTCTTT.